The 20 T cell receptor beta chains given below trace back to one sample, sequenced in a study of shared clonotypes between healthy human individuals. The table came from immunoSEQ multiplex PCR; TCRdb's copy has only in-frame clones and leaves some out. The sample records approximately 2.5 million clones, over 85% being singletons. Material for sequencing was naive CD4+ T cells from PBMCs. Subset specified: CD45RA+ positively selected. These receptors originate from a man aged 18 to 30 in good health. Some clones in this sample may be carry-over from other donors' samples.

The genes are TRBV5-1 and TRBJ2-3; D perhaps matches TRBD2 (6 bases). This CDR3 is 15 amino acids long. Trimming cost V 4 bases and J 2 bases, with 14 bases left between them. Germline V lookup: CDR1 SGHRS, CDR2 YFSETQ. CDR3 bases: TGCGCCAGCAGCGGAGGGGACTCATACACAGATACGCAGTATTTT. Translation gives CASSGGDSYTDTQYF.

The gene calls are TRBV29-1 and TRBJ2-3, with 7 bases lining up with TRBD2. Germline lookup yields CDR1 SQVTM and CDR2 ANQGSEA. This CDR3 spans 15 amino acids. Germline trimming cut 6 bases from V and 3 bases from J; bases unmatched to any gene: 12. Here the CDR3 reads CSVASWRESTDTQYF. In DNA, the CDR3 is TGCAGCGTCGCCTCCTGGCGGGAGAGTACAGATACGCAGTATTTT.

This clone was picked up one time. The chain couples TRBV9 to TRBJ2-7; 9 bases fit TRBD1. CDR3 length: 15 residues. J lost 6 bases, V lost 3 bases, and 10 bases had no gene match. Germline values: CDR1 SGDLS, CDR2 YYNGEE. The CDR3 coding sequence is TGTGCCAGCAGCGCTCCGGGACAGGGACGGAGCGAGCAGTACTTC. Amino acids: CASSAPGQGRSEQYF.

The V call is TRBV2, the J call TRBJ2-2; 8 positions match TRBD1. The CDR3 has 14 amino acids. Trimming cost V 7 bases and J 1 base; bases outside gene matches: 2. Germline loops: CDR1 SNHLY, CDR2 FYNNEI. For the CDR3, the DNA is TGTGCCAGCACTGGGACAGGGAACACCGGGGAGCTGTTTTTT. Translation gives CASTGTGNTGELFF.

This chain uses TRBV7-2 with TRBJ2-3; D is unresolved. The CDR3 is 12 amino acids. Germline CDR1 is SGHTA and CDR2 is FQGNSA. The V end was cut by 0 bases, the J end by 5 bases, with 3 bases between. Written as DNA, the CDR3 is TGTGCCAGCAGCTTAGCGCAAGATACGCAGTATTTT. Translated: CASSLAQDTQYF.

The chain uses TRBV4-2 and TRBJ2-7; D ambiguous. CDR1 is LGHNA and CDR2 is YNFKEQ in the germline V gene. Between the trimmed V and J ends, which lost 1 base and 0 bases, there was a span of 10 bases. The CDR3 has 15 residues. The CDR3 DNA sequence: TGTGCCAGCAGCCAAGTATCGGCCGACTCCTACGAGCAGTACTTC. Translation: CASSQVSADSYEQYF.

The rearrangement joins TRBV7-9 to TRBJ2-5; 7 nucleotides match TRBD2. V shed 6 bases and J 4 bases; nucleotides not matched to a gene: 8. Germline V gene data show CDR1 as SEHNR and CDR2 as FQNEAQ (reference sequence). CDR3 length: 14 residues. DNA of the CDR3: TGTGCCAGCAGTATTAAAGGCGGGGGAGAGACCCAGTACTTC. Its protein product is CASSIKGGGETQYF.

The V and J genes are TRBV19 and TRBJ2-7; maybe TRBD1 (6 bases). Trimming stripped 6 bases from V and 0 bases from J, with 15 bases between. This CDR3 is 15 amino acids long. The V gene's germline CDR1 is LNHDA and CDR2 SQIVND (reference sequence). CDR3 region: CASSTNRVGSYEQYF. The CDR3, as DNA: TGTGCCAGTAGCACAAACAGGGTGGGCTCCTACGAGCAGTACTTC.

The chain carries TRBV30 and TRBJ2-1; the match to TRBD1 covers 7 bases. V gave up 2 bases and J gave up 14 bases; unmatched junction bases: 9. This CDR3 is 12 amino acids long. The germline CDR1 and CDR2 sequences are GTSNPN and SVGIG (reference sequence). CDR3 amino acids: CAWSTKGAAEFF. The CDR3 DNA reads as TGTGCCTGGAGTACAAAGGGGGCCGCGGAGTTCTTC.

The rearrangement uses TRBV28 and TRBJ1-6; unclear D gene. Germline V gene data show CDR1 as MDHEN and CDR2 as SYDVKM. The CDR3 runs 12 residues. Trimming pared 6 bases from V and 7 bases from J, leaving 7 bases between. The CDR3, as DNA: TGTGCCAGCAGCCCTCTCAATTCACCCCTCCACTTT. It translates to CASSPLNSPLHF.

The CDR3 loop is CASSQGWGDPSGANVLTF. The CDR3 nucleotides are TGCGCCAGCAGCCAAGGATGGGGGGATCCCTCTGGGGCCAACGTCCTGACTTTC. This rearrangement joins TRBV4-3 to TRBJ2-6, with D perhaps TRBD2 (6 bases). V lost 1 base and J lost 0, with 13 bases in between. Germline assignment: CDR1 LGHNA and CDR2 YSLEER. This CDR3 is 18 amino acids long.

The CDR3 DNA reads as TGTGCCAGCAGCGTACGGTCGCTAGCGGGAGGGATACCCGTCGGGAGGGACAATGAGCAGTTCTTC. Translation gives CASSVRSLAGGIPVGRDNEQFF. The chain uses TRBV9 and TRBJ2-1, with 12 positions matching TRBD2. Germline V gene lookup returns CDR1 SGDLS and CDR2 YYNGEE. This CDR3 region has 22 residues. V trimming: 1 base; J trimming: 5 bases; junction bases outside the gene matches: 22.

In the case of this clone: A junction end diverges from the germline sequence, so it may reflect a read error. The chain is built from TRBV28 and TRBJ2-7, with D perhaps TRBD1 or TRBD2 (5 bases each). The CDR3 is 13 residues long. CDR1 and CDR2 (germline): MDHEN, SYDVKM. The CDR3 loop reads CASTPQGVGGVNF. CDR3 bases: TGTGCCAGCACCCCCCAAGGGGTTGGGGGAGTAAACTTC.

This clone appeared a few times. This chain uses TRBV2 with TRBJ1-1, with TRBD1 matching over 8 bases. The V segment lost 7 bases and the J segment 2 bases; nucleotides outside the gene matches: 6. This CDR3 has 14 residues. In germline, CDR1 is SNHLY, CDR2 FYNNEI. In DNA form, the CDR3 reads TGTGCCAGCACCGGGACAGGACGTAACACTGAAGCTTTCTTT. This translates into CASTGTGRNTEAFF.

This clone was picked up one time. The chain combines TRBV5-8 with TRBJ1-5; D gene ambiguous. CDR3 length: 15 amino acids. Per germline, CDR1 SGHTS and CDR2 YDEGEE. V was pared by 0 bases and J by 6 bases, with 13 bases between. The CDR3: CASSLGSVPPQPQHF. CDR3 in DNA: TGTGCCAGCAGCTTGGGATCGGTTCCTCCTCAGCCCCAGCATTTT.

The CDR3 spells CASSASQGADNQPQHF. For the CDR3, the DNA is TGTGCCAGCAGCGCATCACAGGGGGCGGACAATCAGCCCCAGCATTTT. The chain couples TRBV9 to TRBJ1-5; 9 bases agree with TRBD1. Trimming cost V 3 bases and J 3 bases; bases outside gene matches: 7. The CDR3 totals 16 residues. Germline V gene sequence: CDR1 SGDLS, CDR2 YYNGEE. Using reference TRBV9 and TRBJ1-5 for the parts outside the CDR3, the full variable domain is DSGVTQTPKHLITATGQRVTLRCSPRSGDLSVYWYQQSLDQGLQFLIQYYNGEERAKGNILERFSAQQFPDLHSELNLSSLELGDSALYFCASSASQGADNQPQHFGDGTRLSIL.

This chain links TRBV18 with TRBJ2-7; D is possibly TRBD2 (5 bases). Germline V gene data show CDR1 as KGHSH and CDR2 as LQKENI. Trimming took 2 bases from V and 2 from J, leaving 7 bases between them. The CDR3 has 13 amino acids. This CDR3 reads CASSPNSAYEQYF. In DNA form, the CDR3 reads TGTGCCAGCTCACCAAATAGCGCCTACGAGCAGTACTTC.

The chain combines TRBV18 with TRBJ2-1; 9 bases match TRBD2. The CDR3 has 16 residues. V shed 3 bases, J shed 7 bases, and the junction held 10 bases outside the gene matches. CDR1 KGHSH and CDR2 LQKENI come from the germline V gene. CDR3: CASSPPGSGRGNEQFF. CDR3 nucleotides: TGTGCCAGCTCACCGCCGGGTAGCGGGAGAGGAAATGAGCAGTTCTTC.

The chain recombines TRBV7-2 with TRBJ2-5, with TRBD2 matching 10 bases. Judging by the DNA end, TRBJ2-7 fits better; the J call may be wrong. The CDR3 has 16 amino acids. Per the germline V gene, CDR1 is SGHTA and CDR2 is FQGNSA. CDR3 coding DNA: TGTGCCAGCAGCCCCACACTAGCGGGGACCGCATACGAGCAGTACTTC. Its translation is CASSPTLAGTAYEQYF.

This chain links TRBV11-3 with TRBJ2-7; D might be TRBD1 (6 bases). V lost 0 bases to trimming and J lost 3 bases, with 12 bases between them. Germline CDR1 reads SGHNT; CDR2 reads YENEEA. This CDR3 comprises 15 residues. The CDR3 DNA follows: TGTGCCAGCAGCTTAGAGAGTCAGGGGATCTACGAGCAGTACTTC. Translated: CASSLESQGIYEQYF. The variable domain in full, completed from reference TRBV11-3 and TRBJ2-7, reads EAGVVQSPRYKIIEKKQPVAFWCNPISGHNTLYWYLQNLGQGPELLIRYENEEAVDDSQLPKDRFSAERLKGVDSTLKIQPAELGDSAVYLCASSLESQGIYEQYFGPGTRLTVT.